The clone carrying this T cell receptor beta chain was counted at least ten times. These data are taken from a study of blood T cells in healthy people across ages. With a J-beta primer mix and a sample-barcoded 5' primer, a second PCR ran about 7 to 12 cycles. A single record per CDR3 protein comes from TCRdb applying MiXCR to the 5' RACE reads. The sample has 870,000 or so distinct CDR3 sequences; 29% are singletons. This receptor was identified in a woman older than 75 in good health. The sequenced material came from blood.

CDR3 sequence: CASSQERQGALFF. DNA for the CDR3: TGTGCCAGCAGCCAAGAGAGACAGGGGGCTCTGTTCTTC. The V gene is TRBV16, the J gene TRBJ2-1; TRBD1 agrees at 10 bases. The length of the CDR3 is 13 residues. After removal of 2 bases from V and 15 bases from J, the junction contained 7 bases not matched to a gene. The germline V gene encodes CDR1 KGHSY and CDR2 FQNENV.